Sequencing of this TCR beta chain was carried out in a study of blood T cell repertoires in COVID-19. Study at large: Nucleic acid was either cDNA or gDNA, and it came from T cells, B-cell-depleted T cells, or PBMCs.

Germline CDR1 ENHRY, CDR2 SYGVKD. V lost 8 bases to trimming and J lost 4 bases; unmatched junction nucleotides: 7. CDR3 length: 14 residues. Repertoires were generated with immunoSEQ multiplex PCR, while TCRdb's copy carries only in-frame clones and drops some. The sample records some 75,000 clones, more than 60% being singletons. The chain carries TRBV10-3 and TRBJ2-3, with 9 positions matching TRBD2. Material for sequencing was peripheral blood. The clonotype originates from a woman of 80 years or more with active or convalescent COVID-19. In DNA, the CDR3 is TGTGCCATCCGCGGGGGGGTAAACCCAGATACGCAGTATTTT. It codes for CAIRGGVNPDTQYF.